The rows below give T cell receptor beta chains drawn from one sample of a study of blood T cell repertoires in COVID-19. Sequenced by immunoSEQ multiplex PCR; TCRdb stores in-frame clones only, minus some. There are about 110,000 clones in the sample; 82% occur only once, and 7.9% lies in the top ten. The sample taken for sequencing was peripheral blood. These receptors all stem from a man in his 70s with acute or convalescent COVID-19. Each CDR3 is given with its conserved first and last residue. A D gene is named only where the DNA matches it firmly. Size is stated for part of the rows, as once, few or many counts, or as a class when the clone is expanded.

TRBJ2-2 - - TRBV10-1 TGCGCCAGCAGTGCCAACCGGGGCGGGGAGCTGTTTTTT CASSANRGGELFF
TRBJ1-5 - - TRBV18 TGTGCCAGCTCACCACAGGGAGGGAATCAGCCCCAGCATTTT CASSPQGGNQPQHF
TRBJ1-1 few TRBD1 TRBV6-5 TGTGCCAGCAGGTACAGGGGATTGAACACTGAAGCTTTCTTT CASRYRGLNTEAFF
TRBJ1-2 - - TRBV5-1 TGCGCCAGCAGCTTGGACATTAACTATGGCTACACCTTC CASSLDINYGYTF
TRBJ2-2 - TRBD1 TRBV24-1 TGTGCCACCAGTGACCCTGACAGGGGAGGACCCGGGGAGCTGTTTTTT CATSDPDRGGPGELFF
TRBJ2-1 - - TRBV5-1 TGCGCCAGCAGCCCATATTCCAGGCAGGGCATGGATGAGCAGTTCTTC CASSPYSRQGMDEQFF
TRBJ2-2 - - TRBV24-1 TGTGCCACCAGTGATTGGAGGGGGCAGACCGGGGAGCTGTTTTTT CATSDWRGQTGELFF
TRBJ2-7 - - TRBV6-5 TGTGCCAGCACTCAACTCGCGGGGTCCTACGAGCAGTACTTC CASTQLAGSYEQYF
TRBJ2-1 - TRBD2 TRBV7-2 TGTGCCAGCAGCCTCCAGGCGGGGGGGGTCTATGAGCAGTTCTTC CASSLQAGGVYEQFF
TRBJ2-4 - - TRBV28 TGTGCCAGCAGTCAGGATGACCTAAACATTCAGTACTTC CASSQDDLNIQYF
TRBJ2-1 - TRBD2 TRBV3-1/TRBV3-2 TGTGCCAGCAGCCAAGATCGGTCTAGCGGGGGTTATCCGTTCTTC CASSQDRSSGGYPFF